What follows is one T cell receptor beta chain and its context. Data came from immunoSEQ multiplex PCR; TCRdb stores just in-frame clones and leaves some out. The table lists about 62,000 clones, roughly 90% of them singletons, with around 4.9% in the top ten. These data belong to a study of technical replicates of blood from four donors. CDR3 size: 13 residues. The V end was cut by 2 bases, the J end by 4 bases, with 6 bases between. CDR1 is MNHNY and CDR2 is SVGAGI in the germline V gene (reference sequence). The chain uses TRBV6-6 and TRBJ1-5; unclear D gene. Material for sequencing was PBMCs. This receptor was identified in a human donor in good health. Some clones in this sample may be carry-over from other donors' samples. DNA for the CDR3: TGTGCCAGCAGTTACGGTAGTAATCAGCCCCAGCATTTT. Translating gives CASSYGSNQPQHF.